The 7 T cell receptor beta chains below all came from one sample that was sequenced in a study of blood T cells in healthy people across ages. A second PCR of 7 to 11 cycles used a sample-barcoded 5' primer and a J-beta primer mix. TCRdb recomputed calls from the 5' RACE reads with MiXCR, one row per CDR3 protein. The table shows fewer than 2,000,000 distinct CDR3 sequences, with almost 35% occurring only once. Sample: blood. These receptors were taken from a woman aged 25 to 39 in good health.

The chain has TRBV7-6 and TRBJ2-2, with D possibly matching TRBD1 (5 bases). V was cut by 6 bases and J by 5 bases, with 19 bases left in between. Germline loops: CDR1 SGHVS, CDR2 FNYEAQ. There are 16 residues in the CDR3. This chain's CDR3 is CASSPQATPRTGELFF. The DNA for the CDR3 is TGTGCCAGCAGTCCACAGGCTACCCCTCGAACCGGGGAGCTGTTTTTT. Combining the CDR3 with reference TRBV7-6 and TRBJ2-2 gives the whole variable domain GAGVSQSPRYKVTKRGQDVALRCDPISGHVSLYWYRQALGQGPEFLTYFNYEAQQDKSGLPNDRFSAERPEGSISTLTIQRTEQRDSAMYRCASSPQATPRTGELFFGEGSRLTVL.

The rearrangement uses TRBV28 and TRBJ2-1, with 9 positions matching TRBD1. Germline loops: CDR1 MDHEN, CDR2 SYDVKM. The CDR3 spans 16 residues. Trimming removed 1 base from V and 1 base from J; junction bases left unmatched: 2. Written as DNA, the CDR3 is TGTGCCAGCAGTTTATACAGGGGGCGTTCCTACAATGAGCAGTTCTTC. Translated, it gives CASSLYRGRSYNEQFF.

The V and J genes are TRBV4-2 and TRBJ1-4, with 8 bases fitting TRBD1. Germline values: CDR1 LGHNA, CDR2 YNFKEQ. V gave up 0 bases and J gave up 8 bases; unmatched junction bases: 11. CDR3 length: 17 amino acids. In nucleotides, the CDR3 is TGTGCCAGCAGCCAAGATACGAACAGGGGGATTGAAGAAAAACTGTTTTTT. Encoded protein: CASSQDTNRGIEEKLFF.

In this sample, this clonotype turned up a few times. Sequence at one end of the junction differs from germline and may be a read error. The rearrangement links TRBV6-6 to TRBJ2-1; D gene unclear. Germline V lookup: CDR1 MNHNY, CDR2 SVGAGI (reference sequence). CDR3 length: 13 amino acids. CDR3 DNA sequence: TGTGCCAGCACCACGTTCCCCTTGAATGAGCTGTTCTTC. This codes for CASTTFPLNELFF.

The CDR3 region is CASSVPPPVTGELFF. The CDR3 DNA follows: TGTGCCAGCAGCGTCCCCCCTCCTGTGACCGGGGAGCTGTTTTTT. J is TRBJ2-2 and V is TRBV3-1, with no clear D. The V end was cut by 5 bases, the J end by 5 bases, with 15 bases between. The CDR3 extends over 15 amino acids. In germline, CDR1 is LGHDT, CDR2 YNNKEL (reference sequence).

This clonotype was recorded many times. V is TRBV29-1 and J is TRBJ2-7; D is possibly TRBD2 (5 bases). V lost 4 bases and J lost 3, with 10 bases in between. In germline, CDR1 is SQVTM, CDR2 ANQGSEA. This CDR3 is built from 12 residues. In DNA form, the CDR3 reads TGCAGCGTTGTAGCGCTTCACTACGAGCAGTACTTC. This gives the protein CSVVALHYEQYF.

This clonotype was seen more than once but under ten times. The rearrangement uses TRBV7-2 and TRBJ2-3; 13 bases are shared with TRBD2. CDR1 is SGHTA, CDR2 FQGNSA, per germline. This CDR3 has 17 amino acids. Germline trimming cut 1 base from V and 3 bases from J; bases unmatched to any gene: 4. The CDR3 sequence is CASSLVGTSGTTDTQYF. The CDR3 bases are TGTGCCAGCAGCTTAGTTGGGACTAGCGGGACTACAGATACGCAGTATTTT.